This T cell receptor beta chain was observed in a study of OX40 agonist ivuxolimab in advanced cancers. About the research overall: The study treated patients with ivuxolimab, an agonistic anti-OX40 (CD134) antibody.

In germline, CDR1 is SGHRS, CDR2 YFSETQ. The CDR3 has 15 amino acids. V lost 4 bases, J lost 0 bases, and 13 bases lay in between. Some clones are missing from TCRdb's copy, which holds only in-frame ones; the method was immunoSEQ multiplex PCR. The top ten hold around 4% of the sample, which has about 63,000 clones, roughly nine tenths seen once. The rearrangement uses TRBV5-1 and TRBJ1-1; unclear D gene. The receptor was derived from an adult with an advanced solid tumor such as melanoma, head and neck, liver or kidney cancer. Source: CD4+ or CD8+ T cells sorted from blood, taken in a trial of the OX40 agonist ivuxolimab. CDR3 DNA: TGCGCCAGCAGCCCCCTGGGAGGGATGAACACTGAAGCTTTCTTT. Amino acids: CASSPLGGMNTEAFF.